This T cell receptor beta chain was retrieved from a study of identical twins. Trimming cost V 6 bases and J 7 bases, with 22 bases left between them. The germline CDR1 and CDR2 sequences are MGHRA and YSYEKL. This CDR3 is 16 amino acids long. The authors used template switching to add a universal primer site and gave cDNA unique molecular identifiers. TCRdb reprocessed the 5' RACE reads via MiXCR and lists one record per CDR3 protein. The table records 400,000 to 550,000 distinct CDR3 sequences, roughly 21% of them present only once. General study points: Abundant beta clonotypes from cord blood had fewer insertions, unlike memory repertoires, which showed none.

This clonotype was seen a handful of times. Its target is unknown. The sample was also reused in another study, on T cells expressing NK-cell markers. From that paper: In several donors, dominant clonotypes made up about 28.3-60.1% of CD3+CD56-NKG2C+ cells.

This chain joins TRBV4-1 and TRBJ2-1; D is perhaps TRBD2 (6 bases). The sample was CD4+ T cells sorted from blood. The source is a woman aged 18 to 35 in good health. The CDR3 loop is CASSKLSGDASNEQFF. CDR3 bases: TGCGCCAGCAGTAAACTTAGCGGCGACGCCTCAAATGAGCAGTTCTTC.